Shown below are 13 T cell receptor beta chains from a single sample sequenced in a study of blood T cell repertoires in COVID-19. Here immunoSEQ multiplex PCR was the method, and the copy in TCRdb shows in-frame clones only, minus some. The sample has about 160,000 clones; approximately 80% are singletons. Sequenced input: peripheral blood. These TCRs come from a human donor in a cohort sampled during active COVID-19.

This rearrangement joins TRBV14 to TRBJ2-5, with D maybe TRBD2 (5 bases). Germline CDR1 reads SGHDN; CDR2 reads FVKESK. There are 16 residues in the CDR3. V dropped 4 bases and J dropped 5 bases, with 20 bases sitting between them. The CDR3 protein is CASSPRAAGPEETQYF. The DNA of the CDR3 is TGTGCCAGCAGCCCCCGCGCGGCGGGCCCGGAGGAGACCCAGTACTTC.

To note about this clone: One end of the junction fails to match germline, which may point to a read error. Here the CDR3 reads CTSRRRGGSRNEQFF. CDR3 DNA: TGCACCAGCAGAAGACGGGGGGGGTCGCGCAATGAGCAGTTCTTC. The chain combines TRBV10-2 with TRBJ2-1, with 8 positions matching TRBD2. Germline V gene sequence: CDR1 WSHSY, CDR2 SAAADI. CDR3 size: 15 residues.

V and J are TRBV3-1 (or the pseudogene TRBV3-2) and TRBJ2-7, with 8 bases lining up with TRBD1. CDR1 and CDR2 (germline): LGHDT, YNNKEL (reference sequence). Unmatched junction bases numbered 7, after V lost 5 bases and J lost 4 bases. CDR3 size: 14 residues. CDR3 coding DNA: TGTGCCAGCAGCTCCCAGGGGGCGCTATACGAGCAGTACTTC. Amino acids: CASSSQGALYEQYF.

The J gene is TRBJ2-1, the V gene TRBV4-3, with 7 bases matching TRBD2. This CDR3 spans 15 amino acids. After removal of 3 bases from V and 7 bases from J, the junction contained 9 bases not matched to a gene. Germline CDR1 reads LGHNA; CDR2 reads YSLEER. The CDR3, as DNA: TGCGCCAGCAGCCAGCAGCGGGGCGCTACAAATGAGCAGTTCTTC. This encodes CASSQQRGATNEQFF.

This clone was observed a handful of times. The chain has TRBV7-2 and TRBJ2-7, with D perhaps matching TRBD2 (5 bases). Germline CDR1 is SGHTA and CDR2 is FQGNSA. The CDR3 runs to 15 residues. Trimming cost V 8 bases and J 6 bases, with 23 bases left between them. CDR3 protein: CASAQSSGIAGEQYF. CDR3 in DNA: TGTGCCAGCGCCCAGAGTTCCGGGATTGCTGGCGAGCAGTACTTC.

The chain has TRBV30 and TRBJ1-2; D might be TRBD1 (5 bases). This CDR3 is built from 13 residues. Germline V lookup: CDR1 GTSNPN, CDR2 SVGIG (reference sequence). The ends were cut back, 2 bases at V and 4 bases at J, with 11 bases in the middle. The CDR3 DNA sequence: TGTGCCTGGAGTCCCCGGGGGACCTATGGCTACACCTTC. Translation gives CAWSPRGTYGYTF.

A word on this clone: Within the sample, other DNA sequences also encode this same CDR3. This chain links TRBV5-1 with TRBJ2-3, with a tentative D call TRBD2 (5 bases). The germline V and J ends were trimmed by 1 base and 3 bases, with 6 bases remaining between them. CDR3 length equals 13 residues. CDR1 SGHRS and CDR2 YFSETQ come from the germline V gene. The CDR3 DNA reads as TGCGCCAGCAGCTTGCCGGGAACAGATACGCAGTATTTT. Its translation is CASSLPGTDTQYF. The complete variable domain, with remaining parts taken from reference TRBV5-1 and TRBJ2-3, reads KAGVTQTPRYLIKTRGQQVTLSCSPISGHRSVSWYQQTPGQGLQFLFEYFSETQRNKGNFPGRFSGRQFSNSRSEMNVSTLELGDSALYLCASSLPGTDTQYFGPGTRLTVL.

CDR3 sequence (DNA): TGTGCCAGCAAGACGACAGGGTTAAGCTACGAGCAGTACTTC. Its translation: CASKTTGLSYEQYF. The V and J genes are TRBV27 and TRBJ2-7, with TRBD1 matching over 7 bases. This CDR3 is built from 14 residues. Per the germline V gene, CDR1 is MNHEY and CDR2 is SMNVEV (reference sequence). Trimming at V came to 7 bases and at J to 3 bases, leaving 9 bases not matched to a gene.

This chain links TRBV29-1 with TRBJ2-1; unclear D gene. Between the trimmed V and J ends, which lost 6 bases and 4 bases, there was a span of 7 bases. CDR3 length equals 11 residues. Per germline, CDR1 SQVTM and CDR2 ANQGSEA. CDR3 sequence (DNA): TGCAGCGTCCCAGGATACAATGAGCAGTTCTTC. The encoded protein is CSVPGYNEQFF.

V gene TRBV7-2 combines with J gene TRBJ1-1; D is possibly TRBD1 (5 bases). Germline V lookup: CDR1 SGHTA, CDR2 FQGNSA. Trimming removed 3 bases at V and 7 bases at J, with 6 bases between. The CDR3 consists of 11 residues. The CDR3 region has the DNA TGTGCCAGCAGCTTCGGGGGTGAAGCTTTCTTT. It codes for CASSFGGEAFF.

J is TRBJ2-7 and V is TRBV6-2 or TRBV6-3; possible D gene TRBD2, 7 bases. The CDR3 loop spans 17 amino acids. CDR1 MNHEY and CDR2 SVGEGT come from the germline V gene. V lost 0 bases, J lost 0 bases, and 15 bases lay in between. The CDR3 DNA follows: TGTGCCAGCAGTTACTCGAACGGGGCGGGGGCCTCCTACGAGCAGTACTTC. It codes for CASSYSNGAGASYEQYF.

This clone has more than one count but fewer than ten. This chain uses TRBV4-3 with TRBJ2-7; 10 bases map to TRBD2. The V segment lost 0 bases and the J segment 4 bases; nucleotides outside the gene matches: 6. The CDR3 contains 16 residues. CDR1 and CDR2 (germline): LGHNA, YSLEER. CDR3 in amino acids: CASSQELGLADYEQYF. The CDR3 DNA sequence: TGCGCCAGCAGCCAAGAGTTAGGACTAGCGGATTACGAGCAGTACTTC.

The V and J genes are TRBV11-1 and TRBJ1-3; D is possibly TRBD1 (6 bases). This CDR3 contains 13 residues. Germline V lookup: CDR1 SGHAT, CDR2 FQDESV (reference sequence). Trimming stripped 10 bases from V and 0 bases from J, with 10 bases between. CDR3 residues: CATSDSSGNTIYF. The CDR3 DNA sequence: TGTGCCACTTCGGACAGCTCTGGAAACACCATATATTTT.